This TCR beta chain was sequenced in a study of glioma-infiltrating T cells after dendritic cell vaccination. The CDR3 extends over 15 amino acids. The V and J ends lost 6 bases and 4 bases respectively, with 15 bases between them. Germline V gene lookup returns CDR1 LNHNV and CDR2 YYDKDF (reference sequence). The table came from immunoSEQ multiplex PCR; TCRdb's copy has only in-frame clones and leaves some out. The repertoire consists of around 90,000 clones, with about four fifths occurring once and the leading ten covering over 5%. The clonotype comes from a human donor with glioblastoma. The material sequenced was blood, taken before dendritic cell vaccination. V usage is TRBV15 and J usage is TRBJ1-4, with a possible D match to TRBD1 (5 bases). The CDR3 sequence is CATREGPRVNEKLFF. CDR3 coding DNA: TGTGCCACCAGGGAGGGGCCGCGCGTTAATGAAAAACTGTTTTTT.